These 30 T cell receptor beta chains share one sample of origin, sequenced in a study of T cell responses to AZD1222 COVID-19 vaccine. Produced via immunoSEQ multiplex PCR; TCRdb's table is partial and in-frame only. The table includes about 97,000 clones, approximately 84% detected once. The sample here was peripheral blood, taken on day 0 of AZD1222 vaccination. The receptor source for this set is an adult in good health.

The chain combines TRBV25-1 with TRBJ2-7; 9 bases agree with TRBD1. Germline CDR1 is MGHDK and CDR2 is SYGVNS. The CDR3 is made up of 15 amino acids. The V gene end was trimmed by 1 base and the J gene end by 6 bases; junction bases not matched to a gene: 7. This CDR3 is CASSESGTGSTEQYF. The CDR3 DNA is TGTGCCAGCAGTGAATCCGGGACAGGGTCCACCGAGCAGTACTTC.

The chain has TRBV7-2 and TRBJ2-7; TRBD1 might be the D (5 bases). Trimming left V 2 bases short and J 7 bases short, with 21 bases between. Germline loops: CDR1 SGHTA, CDR2 FQGNSA. The CDR3 totals 16 residues. CDR3 residues: CASSLWGGFGMGEQYF. For the CDR3, the DNA is TGTGCCAGCAGCTTATGGGGCGGCTTTGGGATGGGGGAGCAGTACTTC. Combining the CDR3 with reference TRBV7-2 and TRBJ2-7 gives the whole variable domain GAGVSQSPSNKVTEKGKDVELRCDPISGHTALYWYRQSLGQGLEFLIYFQGNSAPDKSGLPSDRFSAERTGGSVSTLTIQRTQQEDSAVYLCASSLWGGFGMGEQYFGPGTRLTVT.

The chain uses TRBV5-4 and TRBJ2-7; TRBD2 agrees at 9 bases. V gave up 4 bases and J gave up 5 bases; unmatched junction bases: 16. Germline V gives CDR1 SGHNT, CDR2 YYREEE (reference sequence). There are 17 residues in the CDR3. CDR3 bases: TGTGCCAGCAGCCTTACTCATATGGGACTAGCCGGCGACGAGCAGTACTTC. This codes for CASSLTHMGLAGDEQYF.

This clone was seen more than once but under ten times. This chain links TRBV7-2 with TRBJ2-2, with 10 nucleotides matching TRBD2. V was clipped by 6 bases and J by 8 bases; unmatched bases: 18. Germline CDR1 is SGHTA and CDR2 is FQGNSA. The CDR3 has 18 amino acids. The DNA for the CDR3 is TGTGCCAGCAGGTTTTCGCGTCGGGCTAGCGGGAGAGATGGGGAGCTGTTTTTT. Its translation: CASRFSRRASGRDGELFF.

This clone has more than one count but fewer than ten. This chain joins TRBV10-1 and TRBJ2-3; 7 bases are shared with TRBD2. The germline CDR1 and CDR2 sequences are WNHNN and SYGVQD (reference sequence). The V and J ends lost 0 bases and 5 bases, in that order; junction bases with no gene match: 11. The CDR3 has 17 amino acids. The DNA for the CDR3 is TGCGCCAGCAGTGAGTCCCCAAGCTCTCCTAGCGGAGATACGCAGTATTTT. It encodes CASSESPSSPSGDTQYF.

This clone appeared a single time. The rearrangement joins TRBV2 to TRBJ2-1, with D tentatively TRBD1 or TRBD2 (7 bases each). Germline lookup yields CDR1 SNHLY and CDR2 FYNNEI. The CDR3 is 15 amino acids. V lost 6 bases and J lost 2, with 14 bases in between. CDR3 sequence: CASRGGGFAYNEQFF. CDR3 DNA: TGTGCCAGCAGGGGAGGGGGCTTCGCCTACAATGAGCAGTTCTTC.

With respect to this clone: A junction boundary mismatches the germline segment, possibly from a read error. The genes are TRBV5-6 and TRBJ2-7, with D hard to call. The CDR3 consists of 11 residues. The germline CDR1 and CDR2 sequences are SGHDT and YYEEEE. The CDR3 DNA is TGTGCCAGCAGCTTTCTGGCTCTCGTAGACTTC. Translated, it gives CASSFLALVDF.

The chain uses TRBV28 and TRBJ2-3; 9 bases are a match to TRBD1. The V gene's germline CDR1 is MDHEN and CDR2 SYDVKM. This CDR3 region has 15 residues. Germline trimming cut 7 bases from V and 1 base from J; bases unmatched to any gene: 6. DNA of the CDR3: TGTGCCAGCAACGTCAGGACAGGGGGCACAGATACGCAGTATTTT. This codes for CASNVRTGGTDTQYF.

CDR3 amino acids: CASSLGTGEAFF. In DNA form, the CDR3 reads TGTGCCAGCAGTTTAGGTACGGGAGAAGCTTTCTTT. V is TRBV12-3 or TRBV12-4 and J is TRBJ1-1, with D unclear. The CDR3 has 12 amino acids. Trimming removed 1 base at V and 8 bases at J, with 8 bases between.

This chain uses TRBV20-1 with TRBJ2-1; TRBD1 matches at 8 bases. The CDR3 sequence is 13 residues long. Unmatched junction bases numbered 7, after V lost 3 bases and J lost 9 bases. Germline V gene data show CDR1 as DFQATT and CDR2 as SNEGSKA (reference sequence). The CDR3 loop reads CSASSQGAPEQFF. The CDR3 DNA follows: TGCAGTGCTAGTTCCCAGGGGGCGCCTGAGCAGTTCTTC.

The V and J genes are TRBV7-3 and TRBJ2-1; 10 positions agree with TRBD2. CDR1 and CDR2 (germline): SGHTA, FQGTGA. V gave up 5 bases and J gave up 7 bases; unmatched junction bases: 8. CDR3 length: 15 residues. The CDR3 sequence: CASSPRTSGWNEQFF. CDR3 DNA: TGTGCCAGCAGCCCACGGACTAGCGGTTGGAATGAGCAGTTCTTC. Using reference TRBV7-3 and TRBJ2-1 for the parts outside the CDR3, the full variable domain is GAGVSQTPSNKVTEKGKYVELRCDPISGHTALYWYRQSLGQGPEFLIYFQGTGAADDSGLPNDRFFAVRPEGSVSTLKIQRTERGDSAVYLCASSPRTSGWNEQFFGPGTRLTVL.

This clone has just one count. The J gene is TRBJ1-1, the V gene TRBV29-1; D unclear. This CDR3 has 14 amino acids. CDR1 and CDR2 (germline): SQVTM, ANQGSEA. The germline V and J ends were trimmed by 0 bases and 1 base, with 9 bases remaining between them. The CDR3 DNA reads TGCAGCGTTGAAGAGGGGTATTCGAACACTGAAGCTTTCTTT. It encodes CSVEEGYSNTEAFF.

The chain joins TRBV29-1 to TRBJ1-4; no definite D call. Trimming stripped 8 bases from V and 5 bases from J, with 9 bases between. There are 11 residues in the CDR3. Per germline, CDR1 SQVTM and CDR2 ANQGSEA. The CDR3 region is CSLEMNEKLFF. The CDR3 DNA reads as TGCAGCCTAGAAATGAATGAAAAACTGTTTTTT.

This chain uses TRBV11-2 with TRBJ2-1; tentatively, D is TRBD2 (6 bases). The length of the CDR3 is 14 residues. The germline V gene encodes CDR1 SGHAT and CDR2 FQNNGV. Trimming took 1 base from V and 4 from J, leaving 8 bases between them. The CDR3 nucleotides read TGTGCCAGCAGCTTAGTTCGGGGGTACAATGAGCAGTTCTTC. Its protein product is CASSLVRGYNEQFF.

The V gene is TRBV11-2, the J gene TRBJ2-2; 10 nucleotides line up with TRBD2. The CDR3 has 16 residues. The germline V gene has CDR1 SGHAT and CDR2 FQNNGV. V lost 4 bases to trimming and J lost 4 bases; unmatched junction nucleotides: 6. CDR3 nucleotide sequence: TGTGCCAGCAGCTCCCCGGGACTAGCGCTCACCGGGGAGCTGTTTTTT. Translated: CASSSPGLALTGELFF.

The chain links TRBV19 to TRBJ1-2, with 8 bases lining up with TRBD1. Germline V gene lookup returns CDR1 LNHDA and CDR2 SQIVND (reference sequence). The CDR3 is 12 residues long. The junction had 5 bases not matched to a gene; V was cut back by 6 bases and J by 8 bases. Here the CDR3 DNA reads TGTGCCAGTAGATACCAGGGGGCAGGCTACACCTTC. It specifies CASRYQGAGYTF.

The chain has TRBV5-1 and TRBJ2-1, with D perhaps TRBD1 (6 bases). The CDR3 has 13 residues. Germline V gene lookup returns CDR1 SGHRS and CDR2 YFSETQ. V was clipped by 5 bases and J by 5 bases, with 11 bases between them. CDR3 region: CASRWTENNEQFF. CDR3 sequence (DNA): TGCGCCAGCAGGTGGACAGAAAACAATGAGCAGTTCTTC.

This clone was found once. The chain links TRBV5-1 to TRBJ1-5, with D maybe TRBD1 (5 bases). This CDR3 spans 15 amino acids. Between the trimmed V and J ends, which lost 3 bases and 1 base, there was a span of 11 bases. Germline loops: CDR1 SGHRS, CDR2 YFSETQ. The CDR3 DNA reads as TGCGCCAGCAGCTCGGGACCAGAAAGCAATCAGCCCCAGCATTTT. Translating it yields CASSSGPESNQPQHF.

V and J are TRBV14 and TRBJ1-2, with 11 bases aligning to TRBD1. The germline CDR1 and CDR2 sequences are SGHDN and FVKESK. The CDR3 runs 14 residues. Germline trimming cut 0 bases from V and 6 bases from J; bases unmatched to any gene: 0. CDR3 sequence reads: CASSQEDRGHGYTF. The CDR3 nucleotides read TGTGCCAGCAGCCAAGAGGACAGGGGGCATGGCTACACCTTC.

As regards this clone: The junction departs from the called germline gene at one end, perhaps through a read error. This chain connects TRBV6-2 or TRBV6-3 to TRBJ2-7; D is uncertain. CDR1 MNHEY and CDR2 SVGEGT come from the germline V gene. The CDR3 spans 12 residues. The chain's CDR3 is CASSYSLSWAHF. The CDR3 coding sequence is TGTGCCAGCAGTTACTCACTAAGCTGGGCACATTTC.

This chain connects TRBV4-1 to TRBJ1-6; D not certain. This CDR3 has 18 residues. Germline CDR1 MGHRA, CDR2 YSYEKL. The germline V and J ends were trimmed by 4 bases and 5 bases, with 21 bases remaining between them. CDR3 nucleotides: TGCGCCAGCAGCCTATTACGGAGAGTCGACCTCGATAATTCACCCCTCCACTTT. Its protein is CASSLLRRVDLDNSPLHF.

The chain employs TRBV27 and TRBJ1-3; D not certain. The CDR3 totals 15 residues. The V end lost 4 bases, the J end lost 0 bases, and 10 bases lay between the germline ends. Germline CDR1 MNHEY, CDR2 SMNVEV (reference sequence). As DNA, the CDR3 is TGTGCCAGCAGTTCCGGTATTAACTCTGGAAACACCATATATTTT. This sequence encodes CASSSGINSGNTIYF.

The chain is built from TRBV6-5 and TRBJ2-7; weak D call: TRBD1 (6 bases). CDR1 and CDR2 from the germline V gene are MNHEY and SVGAGI. The CDR3 spans 15 residues. Trimming removed 4 bases at V and 0 bases at J, with 13 bases between. CDR3 nucleotides: TGTGCCAGCAGTTCCGGTGGACAGAGCTCCTACGAGCAGTACTTC. This sequence encodes CASSSGGQSSYEQYF.

The CDR3 DNA reads as TGTGCCAGCAGCTTACTAGCGGGAGTATTTCGCAGCACAGATACGCAGTATTTT. This translates into CASSLLAGVFRSTDTQYF. The chain is built from TRBV7-2 and TRBJ2-3, with 10 nucleotides matching TRBD2. Germline-derived CDR1 and CDR2 are SGHTA and FQGNSA. The length of the CDR3 is 18 residues. Trimming cost V 2 bases and J 0 bases; bases outside gene matches: 8.

This clone was recorded a few times. The genes are TRBV12-3 or TRBV12-4 and TRBJ1-2; D is unclear. The CDR3 has 13 amino acids. Trimming shortened V by 5 bases and J by 8 bases, and 15 bases separated the two germline ends. The CDR3 loop is CASSLDGRAGYTF. The CDR3 bases are TGTGCCAGCAGTCTGGACGGCCGAGCGGGCTACACCTTC.

This clone occurred once. The chain recombines TRBV11-2 with TRBJ2-7; TRBD2 aligns across 9 bases. The trim removed 1 base at V and 0 bases at J, leaving 4 bases unmatched. CDR1 SGHAT and CDR2 FQNNGV come from the germline V gene. The length of the CDR3 is 16 residues. The CDR3 coding sequence is TGTGCCAGCAGCTTAGGCCATAGCGGGAGCTCCTACGAGCAGTACTTC. It encodes CASSLGHSGSSYEQYF.

This clone showed up just once. The rearrangement uses TRBV5-1 and TRBJ2-1; TRBD2 agrees at 10 bases. Per the germline V gene, CDR1 is SGHRS and CDR2 is YFSETQ. The CDR3 length is 15 residues. Trimming took 1 base from V and 4 from J; bases not matched to a gene: 2. CDR3 in DNA: TGCGCCAGCAGCTTGACTAGCGGGATATACAATGAGCAGTTCTTC. It yields the protein CASSLTSGIYNEQFF.

The chain links TRBV10-2 to TRBJ2-3; 12 bases line up with TRBD2. Germline CDR1 and CDR2: WSHSY and SAAADI. V shed 10 bases, J shed 6 bases, and the junction held 8 bases outside the gene matches. This CDR3 region has 14 residues. CDR3 sequence: CATRLAGERDTQYF. CDR3 nucleotide sequence: TGCGCCACTAGACTAGCGGGAGAAAGGGATACGCAGTATTTT.

The chain couples TRBV2 to TRBJ1-5; D remains unclear. This CDR3 spans 12 amino acids. CDR1 is SNHLY, CDR2 FYNNEI, per germline. Trimming removed 4 bases from V and 1 base from J, with 2 bases in between. As DNA, the CDR3 is TGTGCCAGCAGTGGAAGCAATCAGCCCCAGCATTTT. Translated: CASSGSNQPQHF.

The chain joins TRBV4-2 to TRBJ2-7; D is ambiguous. V lost 0 bases and J 5 bases, leaving 5 bases between the germline ends. The V gene's germline CDR1 is LGHNA and CDR2 YNFKEQ. The CDR3 contains 12 residues. CDR3 sequence: CASSQDRNEQYF. In DNA form, the CDR3 reads TGTGCCAGCAGCCAAGATCGAAACGAGCAGTACTTC.